The next 15 T cell receptor beta chains were all read from a single sample in a study of blood T cell repertoires in COVID-19. Clones were sequenced by immunoSEQ multiplex PCR, and TCRdb holds only the in-frame ones, with some missing. The sample lists 140,000 or so clones, around 85% seen once, with over 2.5% in the top ten. The specimen was peripheral blood. These receptors were taken from a woman older than 75 with acute or convalescent COVID-19.

The V call is TRBV15, the J call TRBJ1-4; TRBD1 agrees at 8 bases. The germline V gene has CDR1 LNHNV and CDR2 YYDKDF (reference sequence). V lost 4 bases to trimming and J lost 5 bases; unmatched junction nucleotides: 9. The CDR3 contains 16 residues. The CDR3 coding sequence is TGTGCCACCAGCAAGGACAGGGTCAGGGGAAATGAAAAACTGTTTTTT. This gives the protein CATSKDRVRGNEKLFF. The full variable domain, with the rest looked up from reference TRBV15 and TRBJ1-4, is DAMVIQNPRYQVTQFGKPVTLSCSQTLNHNVMYWYQQKSSQAPKLLFHYYDKDFNNEADTPDNFQSRRPNTSFCFLDIRSPGLGDTAMYLCATSKDRVRGNEKLFFGSGTQLSVL.

The V gene is TRBV2, the J gene TRBJ2-2, with 9 positions matching TRBD1. Germline-derived CDR1 and CDR2 are SNHLY and FYNNEI. The CDR3 totals 13 residues. V was pared by 6 bases and J by 6 bases, with 2 bases of the junction left unmatched. The CDR3 sequence: CASRGTGPGELFF. The CDR3, as DNA: TGTGCCAGCAGGGGGACAGGGCCCGGGGAGCTGTTTTTT.

The chain recombines TRBV7-7 with TRBJ2-2; the D is unclear. V lost 6 bases to trimming and J lost 6 bases, with 14 bases between them. Germline V gives CDR1 SSHAT, CDR2 FNYEAQ (reference sequence). The CDR3 length is 14 residues. CDR3 residues: CASRSKVGAGELFF. The CDR3, as DNA: TGTGCCAGCAGATCGAAGGTGGGCGCCGGGGAGCTGTTTTTT.

CDR3 nucleotides: TGTGCCAGCAGTTCAACAACCAGGGGGTTAAACACTGAAGCTTTCTTT. Amino acids: CASSSTTRGLNTEAFF. The chain has TRBV27 and TRBJ1-1; 7 nucleotides agree with TRBD1. V lost 4 bases, J lost 2 bases, and 10 bases stayed unmatched. This CDR3 spans 16 amino acids. Germline CDR1 is MNHEY and CDR2 is SMNVEV (reference sequence).

The chain couples TRBV30 to TRBJ2-3; 7 nucleotides agree with TRBD1. The J segment lost 4 bases and the V segment lost 2 bases, leaving 3 bases of the junction unmatched. This CDR3 spans 13 amino acids. CDR1 and CDR2 (germline): GTSNPN, SVGIG (reference sequence). Written as DNA, the CDR3 is TGTGCCTGGAGTCGACAGGGACCAGATACGCAGTATTTT. This codes for CAWSRQGPDTQYF.

The chain uses TRBV6-4 and TRBJ1-2; TRBD1 agrees at 8 bases. After removal of 7 bases from V and 8 bases from J, the junction contained 21 bases not matched to a gene. Germline V CDR1 and CDR2: MRHNA, SNTAGT. The CDR3 covers 17 residues. DNA for the CDR3: TGTGCCAGCACTGAAACAGGGACAGGAGTACGTCGGAGCGGCTACACCTTC. Translated: CASTETGTGVRRSGYTF.

This clone has a handful of counts. This chain uses TRBV4-1 with TRBJ2-7; TRBD1 matches 9 bases. The length of the CDR3 is 14 residues. From germline, CDR1 is MGHRA and CDR2 YSYEKL. Losses at the gene ends were 5 bases for V and 3 bases for J; bases not matched to a gene: 5. The CDR3 coding sequence is TGCGCCAGCAGCACCGGGACAGGGCGCTACGAGCAGTACTTC. Protein product: CASSTGTGRYEQYF.

CDR3 DNA: TGTGCCAGCAGGAGGACAGACTATTCACCCCTCCACTTT. Translated: CASRRTDYSPLHF. The J gene is TRBJ1-6, the V gene TRBV12-3 or TRBV12-4; TRBD1 might be the D (6 bases). The V and J ends lost 6 bases and 8 bases respectively, with 11 bases between them. The CDR3 spans 13 residues.

The gene calls are TRBV7-9 and TRBJ2-1; 11 bases map to TRBD1. Trimming took 5 bases from V and 7 from J; bases not matched to a gene: 4. The CDR3 is 14 residues long. Germline V gives CDR1 SEHNR, CDR2 FQNEAQ (reference sequence). The CDR3 here is CASSLGDRGNEQFF. DNA for the CDR3: TGTGCCAGCAGCCTAGGGGACAGGGGGAATGAGCAGTTCTTC.

The CDR3 bases are TGTGCCAGCAGCCCCGCGGGGGACTATGGCTACACCTTC. Protein: CASSPAGDYGYTF. V gene TRBV21-1 combines with J gene TRBJ1-2. TRBV21-1 is annotated as a pseudogene. The CDR3 extends over 13 amino acids.

The chain carries TRBV7-2 and TRBJ2-1; TRBD2 matches 11 bases. The CDR3 contains 16 residues. V was pared by 1 base and J by 10 bases, with 9 bases of the junction left unmatched. Germline CDR1 reads SGHTA; CDR2 reads FQGNSA. The CDR3 DNA sequence: TGTGCCAGCAGCTTAGTAGCGGGGGGGCTCTCAGGCGAGCAGTTCTTC. It codes for CASSLVAGGLSGEQFF. The variable domain in full, completed from reference TRBV7-2 and TRBJ2-1, reads GAGVSQSPSNKVTEKGKDVELRCDPISGHTALYWYRQSLGQGLEFLIYFQGNSAPDKSGLPSDRFSAERTGGSVSTLTIQRTQQEDSAVYLCASSLVAGGLSGEQFFGPGTRLTVL.

This clone was detected only a few times. The chain is built from TRBV2 and TRBJ2-7; 9 bases line up with TRBD1. The V segment lost 6 bases and the J segment 7 bases; nucleotides outside the gene matches: 7. CDR3 size: 13 residues. In germline, CDR1 is SNHLY, CDR2 FYNNEI. The CDR3 reads CASRWDRASEQYF. The CDR3 DNA reads TGTGCCAGCAGATGGGACAGGGCGTCGGAGCAGTACTTC.

The V gene is TRBV5-4, the J gene TRBJ1-3, with TRBD1 as a possible D gene (6 bases). The CDR3 is 17 residues long. The V end lost 4 bases, the J end lost 2 bases, and 19 bases lay between the germline ends. The germline V gene has CDR1 SGHNT and CDR2 YYREEE (reference sequence). Here the CDR3 DNA reads TGTGCCAGCAGCGCCGCACAGGGTCTAGCCGCTGGAAACACCATATATTTT. This sequence encodes CASSAAQGLAAGNTIYF.

V and J are TRBV5-4 and TRBJ2-1; 11 positions match TRBD2. Germline V gene lookup returns CDR1 SGHNT and CDR2 YYREEE (reference sequence). The V segment lost 5 bases and the J segment 3 bases; nucleotides outside the gene matches: 7. This CDR3 is built from 16 residues. The CDR3 nucleotides read TGTGCCAGCAGACAAACCGGGACTAGCGGCTACAATGAGCAGTTCTTC. This encodes CASRQTGTSGYNEQFF.

The chain is built from TRBV6-5 and TRBJ1-5; 9 bases agree with TRBD1. V lost 8 bases, J lost 5 bases, and 4 bases stayed unmatched. CDR1 and CDR2 (germline): MNHEY, SVGAGI. The CDR3 has 13 residues. In nucleotides, the CDR3 is TGTGCCAGCTCGGACAGGGGCTATCAGCCCCAGCATTTT. This codes for CASSDRGYQPQHF.